Sequencing of this TCR beta chain was carried out in a study of CD8 T cells in ankylosing spondylitis. Study-level points and caveats: Ankylosing spondylitis blood seemed to carry a telltale TCR beta motif made of about 8 highly homologous variants. As reported, disease-linked clones showed significant enrichment in matched ankylosing spondylitis synovial fluid.

Quantitative 5'-RACE was performed with molecular barcodes, and it yielded the TCR beta libraries. TCRdb recomputed calls from the 5' RACE reads with MiXCR, one row per CDR3 protein. The sample has hundreds of thousands of distinct CDR3 sequences, around 18% seen once; the top ten hold about two fifths. Concerning this clonotype itself: The antigen is unknown.

V was clipped by 4 bases and J by 4 bases; unmatched bases: 5. CDR3 size: 14 residues. Germline values: CDR1 SEHNR, CDR2 FQNEAQ (reference sequence). This sequence was found in a male donor with ankylosing spondylitis. The sample comprised blood, either unsorted or a sorted T cell fraction (not recorded which). The chain joins TRBV7-9 to TRBJ2-7; 9 nucleotides agree with TRBD1. In nucleotides, the CDR3 is TGTGCCAGCAGCTCTCCCGGACAGGGGTACGAGCAGTACTTC. It yields the protein CASSSPGQGYEQYF.